This TCR beta chain was identified during a study (dated by TCRdb to the mid-2010s). Turning to the overall study: The study examined whether tumor-infiltrating Tregs in breast cancer are drawn from blood Tregs or arise in situ by conversion from other CD4+ T cell subsets. Broad study findings and their caveats: Tumor-infiltrating Treg TCR alpha and beta sequences overlapped most with tumor naive CD4+ T cells, then with blood naive CD4+ T cells. The TCR gene usage of tumor memory CD4+ T cells clustered together with blood and lymph node memory CD4+ cells and with lymph node naive CD4+ cells. The larger-cohort validation was restricted to a single TCR beta V-J rearrangement rather than whole repertoires.

About this clonotype itself: Its antigen is not yet known. No base quality information exists; no much larger clone differs at one position.

CD4+CD45RO+CD25- cells were isolated as memory CD4+ T cells. Tregs, naive and memory CD4+ T cells from tumor, blood and ipsilateral draining lymph nodes of roughly 5 breast cancer patients underwent full-length TCR alpha and beta sequencing. Tumor tissue and lymph nodes from ipsilateral axillary dissection were perfused with PBS, minced and digested with collagenase I and hyaluronidase. Ficoll density gradient centrifugation was used to isolate mononuclear cells from either lymph nodes or about 49 ml of peripheral blood. FACS confirmed that the sorted cell populations were more than 90% pure. Full-length TCR variable regions were amplified by 5' RACE PCR using constant-region reverse primers, and then by semi-nested PCR using Nested Universal Primer A. Using the ReliaPrep RNA Cell Miniprep System, total RNA was extracted, and the SMARTer RACE 5'/3' Kit was then used to reverse transcribe the RNA into 5'RACE-ready cDNA. An Illumina MiSeq was used to sequence the full-length TCR alpha and beta libraries, which had been barcoded with multiplex adaptors. The paper's data handling went like this. For each of nine subset-tissue groups, sequencing data from the five patients were pooled, and the groups were then compared using unsupervised clustering of TCR gene usage. The Morisita-Horn index, with shared sequences weighted by their contribution to each repertoire, was used to calculate repertoire similarity. TCRdb reanalyzed the raw reads on its own, using fastp at Q25 for trimming and MiXCR for clone calling, and kept in-frame beta chains. Rows are unified per CDR3 protein, each entry keeping the most common DNA and genes. TCRdb, not the original authors, processed these V and J calls. The sample records roughly 69,000 distinct CDR3 sequences, under 25% of which are singletons. The biggest ten clones account for just under 3% of the sample.

The CDR3 measures 13 amino acids from cysteine to phenylalanine. The entry retains the CDR3 DNA only, 39 bases that are in frame from base 1. In the germline V gene (reference sequence), CDR1 corresponds to MNHNY and CDR2 to SVGAGI. V loses 3 bases, J loses 5 bases, and the germline ends lie 10 bases apart. The specimen sequenced was memory CD4+ T cells sorted from a lymph node. The sample's cell subset or site label, decoded: memory CD4+ T cells, CD4+CD45RO+CD25-. The TCR originated in a female donor with breast cancer. Rearrangement joined TRBV6-6 to TRBJ1-1; the D gene is perhaps TRBD1, on 6 matching bases. The CDR3 in this case is CASSYRGETEAFF. The DNA reads as follows: TGTGCCAGCAGTTATAGGGGGGAAACTGAAGCTTTCTTT.